This TCR beta chain was profiled in a study of blood T cells in healthy people across ages. Study-wide background: Template-switching capture recovered about one barcoded beta molecule per two T cells.

Per the germline V gene, CDR1 is SQVTM and CDR2 is ANQGSEA. Trimming cost V 5 bases and J 0 bases, with 18 bases left between them. The CDR3 loop spans 16 amino acids. This clonotype has just a few counts. The antigen remains undetermined. A second PCR, run for about 7 to 11 cycles, used a sample-barcoded 5' primer plus a J-beta primer mix. The template-switch adaptor was a 5' adaptor with 12 random nucleotides. It tagged each cDNA molecule. TCRdb reprocessed the 5' RACE reads with MiXCR, giving one entry per CDR3 protein. Among over 1,500,000 distinct CDR3 sequences listed, roughly 49% were seen once. Study-wide findings and caveats: Across the age range, TCR beta diversity per million T cells fell in a roughly linear way.

Every sample had a minimum of 6.5 million PBMCs isolated. J is TRBJ2-3 and V is TRBV29-1; a weak D match, TRBD2 (6 bases). What was sequenced was blood. The sequence was obtained from a woman aged 35 to 49 in good health. The CDR3 DNA sequence: TGCAGCGTTCACTTCTTTTCGGGGGAGAGCACAGATACGCAGTATTTT. It specifies CSVHFFSGESTDTQYF.